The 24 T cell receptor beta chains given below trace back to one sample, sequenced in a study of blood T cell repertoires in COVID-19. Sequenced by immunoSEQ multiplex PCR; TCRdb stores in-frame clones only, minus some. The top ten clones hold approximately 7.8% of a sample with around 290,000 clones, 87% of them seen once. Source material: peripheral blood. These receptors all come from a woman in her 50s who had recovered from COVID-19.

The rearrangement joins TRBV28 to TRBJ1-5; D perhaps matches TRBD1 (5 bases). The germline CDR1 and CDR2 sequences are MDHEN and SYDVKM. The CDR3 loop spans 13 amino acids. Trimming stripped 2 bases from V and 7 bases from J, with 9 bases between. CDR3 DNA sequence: TGTGCCAGCAGTTTAGGGGGGTCACAGCCCCAGCATTTT. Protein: CASSLGGSQPQHF. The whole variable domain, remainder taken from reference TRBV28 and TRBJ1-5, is DVKVTQSSRYLVKRTGEKVFLECVQDMDHENMFWYRQDPGLGLRLIYFSYDVKMKEKGDIPEGYSVSREKKERFSLILESASTNQTSMYLCASSLGGSQPQHFGDGTRLSIL.

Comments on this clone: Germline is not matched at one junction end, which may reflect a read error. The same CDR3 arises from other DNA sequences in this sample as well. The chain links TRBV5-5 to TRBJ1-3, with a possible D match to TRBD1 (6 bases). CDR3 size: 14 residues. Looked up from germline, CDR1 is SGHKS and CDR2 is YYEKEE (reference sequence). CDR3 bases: TGTGCCAGCAGTTTGGACAGCTCTGGAAACACCATATATTTT. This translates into CASSLDSSGNTIYF.

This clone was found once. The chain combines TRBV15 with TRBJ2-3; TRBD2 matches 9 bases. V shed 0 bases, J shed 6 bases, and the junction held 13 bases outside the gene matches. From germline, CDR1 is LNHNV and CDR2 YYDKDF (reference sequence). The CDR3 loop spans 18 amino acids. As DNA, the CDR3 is TGTGCCACCAGCAGAGAAAGGATGGCGGTAGCGGGAGAGGATACGCAGTATTTT. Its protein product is CATSRERMAVAGEDTQYF.

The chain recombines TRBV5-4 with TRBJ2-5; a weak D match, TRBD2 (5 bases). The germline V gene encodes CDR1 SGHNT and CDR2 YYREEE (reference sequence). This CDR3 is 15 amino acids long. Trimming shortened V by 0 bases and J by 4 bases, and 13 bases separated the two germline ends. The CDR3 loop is CASSLAGISVETQYF. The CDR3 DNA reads TGTGCCAGCAGCTTGGCGGGGATTTCGGTAGAGACCCAGTACTTC. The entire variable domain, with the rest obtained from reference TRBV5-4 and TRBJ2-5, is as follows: ETGVTQSPTHLIKTRGQQVTLRCSSQSGHNTVSWYQQALGQGPQFIFQYYREEENGRGNFPPRFSGLQFPNYSSELNVNALELDDSALYLCASSLAGISVETQYFGPGTRLLVL.

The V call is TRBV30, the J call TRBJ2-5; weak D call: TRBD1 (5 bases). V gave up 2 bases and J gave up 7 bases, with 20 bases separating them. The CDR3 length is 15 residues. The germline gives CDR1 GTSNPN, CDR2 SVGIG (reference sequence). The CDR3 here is CAWSSTGTAARTQYF. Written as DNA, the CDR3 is TGTGCCTGGAGTTCAACAGGAACCGCTGCTAGGACCCAGTACTTC.

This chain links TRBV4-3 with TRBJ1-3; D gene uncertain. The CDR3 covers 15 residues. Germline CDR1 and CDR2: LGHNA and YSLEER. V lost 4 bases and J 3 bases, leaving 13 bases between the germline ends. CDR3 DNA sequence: TGCGCCAGCAGCCCCCGTACTTCGGGTGGAAACACCATATATTTT. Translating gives CASSPRTSGGNTIYF.

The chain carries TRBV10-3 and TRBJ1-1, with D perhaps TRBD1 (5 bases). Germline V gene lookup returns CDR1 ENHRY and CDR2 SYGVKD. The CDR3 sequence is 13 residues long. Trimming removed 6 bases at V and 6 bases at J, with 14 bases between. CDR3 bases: TGTGCCATCAGAGCAGGGCCCAACGCTGAAGCTTTCTTT. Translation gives CAIRAGPNAEAFF.

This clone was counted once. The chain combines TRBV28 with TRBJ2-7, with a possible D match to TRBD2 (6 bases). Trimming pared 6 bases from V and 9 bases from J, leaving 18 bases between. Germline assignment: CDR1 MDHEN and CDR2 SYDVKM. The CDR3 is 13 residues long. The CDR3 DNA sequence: TGTGCCAGCAGCCCCGGGGTGGTGGGGGGGCAGTACTTC. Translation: CASSPGVVGGQYF.

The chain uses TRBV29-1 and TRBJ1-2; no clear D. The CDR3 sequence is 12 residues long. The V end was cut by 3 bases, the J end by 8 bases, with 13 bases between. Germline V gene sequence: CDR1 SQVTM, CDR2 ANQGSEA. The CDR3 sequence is CSVESVEGGYTF. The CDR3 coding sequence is TGCAGCGTTGAGTCTGTGGAGGGAGGCTACACCTTC. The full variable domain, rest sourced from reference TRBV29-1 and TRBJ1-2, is SAVISQKPSRDICQRGTSLTIQCQVDSQVTMMFWYRQQPGQSLTLIATANQGSEATYESGFVIDKFPISRPNLTFSTLTVSNMSPEDSSIYLCSVESVEGGYTFGSGTRLTVV.

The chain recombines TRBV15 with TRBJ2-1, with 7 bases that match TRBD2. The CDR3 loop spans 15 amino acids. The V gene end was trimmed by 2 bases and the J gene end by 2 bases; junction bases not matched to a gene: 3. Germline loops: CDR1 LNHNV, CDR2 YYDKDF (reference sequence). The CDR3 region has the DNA TGTGCCACCAGCAGACGGGGGGTCCCCTACAATGAGCAGTTCTTC. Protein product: CATSRRGVPYNEQFF. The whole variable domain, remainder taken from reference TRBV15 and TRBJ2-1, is DAMVIQNPRYQVTQFGKPVTLSCSQTLNHNVMYWYQQKSSQAPKLLFHYYDKDFNNEADTPDNFQSRRPNTSFCFLDIRSPGLGDTAMYLCATSRRGVPYNEQFFGPGTRLTVL.

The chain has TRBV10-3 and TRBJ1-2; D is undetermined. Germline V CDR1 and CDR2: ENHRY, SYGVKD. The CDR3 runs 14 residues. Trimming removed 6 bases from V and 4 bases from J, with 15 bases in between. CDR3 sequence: CAIRAQPATYGYTF. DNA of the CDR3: TGTGCCATCAGAGCACAGCCAGCCACCTATGGCTACACCTTC.

The CDR3 DNA sequence: TGTGCCAGCAGCTTGGAGAGACTAGAGACCTACGAGCAGTACTTC. This translates into CASSLERLETYEQYF. The chain couples TRBV5-6 to TRBJ2-7, with D possibly TRBD2 on 6 matching bases. CDR1 and CDR2 (germline): SGHDT, YYEEEE. This CDR3 spans 15 amino acids. V lost 0 bases, J lost 2 bases, and 12 bases lay in between.

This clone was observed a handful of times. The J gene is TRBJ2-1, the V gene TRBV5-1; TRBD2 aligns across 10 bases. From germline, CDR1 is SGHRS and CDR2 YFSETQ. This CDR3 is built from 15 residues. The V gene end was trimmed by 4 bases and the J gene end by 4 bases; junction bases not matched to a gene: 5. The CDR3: CASSPGLAVYNEQFF. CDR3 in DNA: TGCGCCAGCAGCCCCGGACTAGCGGTTTACAATGAGCAGTTCTTC.

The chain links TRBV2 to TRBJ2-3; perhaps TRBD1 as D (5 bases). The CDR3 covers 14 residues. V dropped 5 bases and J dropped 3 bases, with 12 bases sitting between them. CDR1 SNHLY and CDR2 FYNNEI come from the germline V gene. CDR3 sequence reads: CASSKGRATDTQYF. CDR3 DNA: TGTGCCAGCAGTAAGGGCAGGGCAACAGATACGCAGTATTTT.

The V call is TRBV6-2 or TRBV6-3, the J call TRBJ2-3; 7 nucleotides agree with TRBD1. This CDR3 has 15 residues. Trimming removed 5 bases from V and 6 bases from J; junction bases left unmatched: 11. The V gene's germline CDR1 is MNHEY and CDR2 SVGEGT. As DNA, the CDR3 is TGTGCCAGCAGTCAGGCCGGGGTAGGGGGCGATACGCAGTATTTT. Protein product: CASSQAGVGGDTQYF.

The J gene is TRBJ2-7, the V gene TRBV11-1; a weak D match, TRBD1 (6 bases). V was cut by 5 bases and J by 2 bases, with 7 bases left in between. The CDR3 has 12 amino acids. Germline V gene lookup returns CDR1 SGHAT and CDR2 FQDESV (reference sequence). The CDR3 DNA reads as TGTGCCAGCAGCCAGGGGACCTACGAGCAGTACTTC. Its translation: CASSQGTYEQYF.

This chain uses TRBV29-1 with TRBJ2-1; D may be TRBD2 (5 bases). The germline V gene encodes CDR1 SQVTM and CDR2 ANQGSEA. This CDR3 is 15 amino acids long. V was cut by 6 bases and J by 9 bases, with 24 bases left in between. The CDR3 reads CSVPSVSGGSGEQFF. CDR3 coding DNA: TGCAGCGTCCCCTCTGTGAGCGGAGGAAGCGGTGAGCAGTTCTTC.

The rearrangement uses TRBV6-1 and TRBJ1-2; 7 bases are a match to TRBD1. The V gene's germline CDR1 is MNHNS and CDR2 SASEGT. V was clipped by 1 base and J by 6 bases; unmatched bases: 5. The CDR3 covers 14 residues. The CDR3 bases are TGTGCCAGCAGTGAAGTCGCAGGGGGAAATGGCTACACCTTC. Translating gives CASSEVAGGNGYTF.

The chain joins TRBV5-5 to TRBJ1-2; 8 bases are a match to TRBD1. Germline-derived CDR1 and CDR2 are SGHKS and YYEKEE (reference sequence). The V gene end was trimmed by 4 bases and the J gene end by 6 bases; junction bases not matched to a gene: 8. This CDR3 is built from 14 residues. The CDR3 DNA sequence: TGTGCCAGCAGCAGGGACAGGTGGTTGAATGGCTACACCTTC. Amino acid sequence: CASSRDRWLNGYTF.

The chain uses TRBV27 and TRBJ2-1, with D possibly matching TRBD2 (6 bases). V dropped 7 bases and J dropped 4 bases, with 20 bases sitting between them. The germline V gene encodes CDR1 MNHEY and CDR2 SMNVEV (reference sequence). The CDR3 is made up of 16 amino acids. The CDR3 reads CASTRDGGLKYNEQFF. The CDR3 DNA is TGTGCCAGCACTCGAGACGGGGGACTGAAGTACAATGAGCAGTTCTTC.

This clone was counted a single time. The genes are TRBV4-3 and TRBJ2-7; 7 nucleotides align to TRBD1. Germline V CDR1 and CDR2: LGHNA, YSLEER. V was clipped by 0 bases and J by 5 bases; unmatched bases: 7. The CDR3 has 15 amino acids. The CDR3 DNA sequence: TGCGCCAGCAGCCAAGATCCCGGCCAGGGGGACGAGCAGTACTTC. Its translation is CASSQDPGQGDEQYF.

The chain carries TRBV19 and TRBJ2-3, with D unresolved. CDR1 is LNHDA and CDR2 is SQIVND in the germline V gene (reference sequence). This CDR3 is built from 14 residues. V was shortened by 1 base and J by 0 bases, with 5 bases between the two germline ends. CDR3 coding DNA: TGTGCCAGTAGTATAGTGGCCAGCACAGATACGCAGTATTTT. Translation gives CASSIVASTDTQYF.

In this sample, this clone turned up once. CDR3 DNA: TGCGCCAGCAGGGGGACTAGCGGGGTTAGTGAGCAGTTCTTC. Protein: CASRGTSGVSEQFF. The rearrangement uses TRBV5-1 and TRBJ2-1; 13 bases fit TRBD2. From germline, CDR1 is SGHRS and CDR2 YFSETQ. CDR3 length: 14 amino acids. V trimming: 5 bases; J trimming: 9 bases; junction bases outside the gene matches: 5. The full variable domain, in which reference TRBV5-1 and TRBJ2-1 provide the parts outside the CDR3, is KAGVTQTPRYLIKTRGQQVTLSCSPISGHRSVSWYQQTPGQGLQFLFEYFSETQRNKGNFPGRFSGRQFSNSRSEMNVSTLELGDSALYLCASRGTSGVSEQFFGPGTRLTVL.

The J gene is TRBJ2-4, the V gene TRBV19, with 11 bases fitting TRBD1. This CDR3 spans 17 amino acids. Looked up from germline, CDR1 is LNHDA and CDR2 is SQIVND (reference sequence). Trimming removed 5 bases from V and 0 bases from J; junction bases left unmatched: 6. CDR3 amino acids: CASSFGQGAGAKNIQYF. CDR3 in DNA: TGTGCCAGTAGTTTCGGACAGGGGGCGGGAGCCAAAAACATTCAGTACTTC.